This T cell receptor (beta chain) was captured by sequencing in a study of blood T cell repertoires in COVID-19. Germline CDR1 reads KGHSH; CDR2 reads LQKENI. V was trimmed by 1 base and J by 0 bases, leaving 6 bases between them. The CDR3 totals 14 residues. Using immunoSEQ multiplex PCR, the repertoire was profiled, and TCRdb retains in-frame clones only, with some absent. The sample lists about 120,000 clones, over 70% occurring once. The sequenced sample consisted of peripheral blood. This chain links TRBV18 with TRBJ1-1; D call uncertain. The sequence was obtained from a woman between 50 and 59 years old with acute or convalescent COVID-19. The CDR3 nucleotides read TGTGCCAGCTCACCACTACAGATGAACACTGAAGCTTTCTTT. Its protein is CASSPLQMNTEAFF.